This is a list of T cell receptor beta chains from one sample in a study of cytomegalovirus exposure and HLA in healthy donors. Data came from immunoSEQ multiplex PCR; TCRdb stores just in-frame clones and leaves some out. The sample carries approximately 180,000 clones, approximately 80% recorded once. The specimen sequenced was PBMCs. Receptors originate from a woman between 18 and 29 years old in good health and CMV-seronegative. CDR3s include the opening cysteine and the closing phenylalanine or tryptophan. D genes are given only for firm matches. Rows may omit the clone size; those that give it use once, few, many or a size class.

TRBJ1-2	.	TRBV18	.	CASSPGQVEGYTF	TGTGCCAGCTCACCAGGGCAGGTAGAGGGCTACACCTTC
TRBJ2-7	.	TRBV2	few	CASRRGGEDPWYEQYF	TGTGCCAGCAGGCGAGGCGGGGAAGACCCGTGGTACGAGCAGTACTTC
TRBJ2-1	TRBD2	TRBV29-1	.	CSVPREGRVSYNEQFF	TGCAGCGTCCCCCGGGAGGGGAGAGTCTCCTACAATGAGCAGTTCTTC
TRBJ2-7	.	TRBV19	.	CASRAAGRSYEQYF	TGTGCCAGTAGGGCCGCGGGACGGTCCTACGAGCAGTACTTC
TRBJ2-1	TRBD2	TRBV4-1	.	CASSQDAQERDLSYNEQFF	TGCGCCAGCAGCCAAGACGCCCAGGAGCGGGACCTCTCCTACAATGAGCAGTTCTTC
TRBJ2-2	TRBD1	TRBV11-3	.	CASSFRPGQGLTGELFF	TGTGCCAGCAGCTTCAGACCGGGACAGGGACTTACCGGGGAGCTGTTTTTT
TRBJ1-4	.	TRBV6-6	.	CASSYFDKPPNEKLFF	TGTGCCAGCAGTTACTTTGACAAGCCACCAAATGAAAAACTGTTTTTT
TRBJ1-5	TRBD1	TRBV2	.	CASSARTGSQPQHF	TGTGCCAGCAGTGCACGGACAGGGAGCCAGCCCCAGCATTTT
TRBJ2-7	.	TRBV13	.	CASSHSGNYEQYF	TGTGCCAGCAGCCACTCTGGAAACTACGAGCAGTACTTC
TRBJ1-5	.	TRBV7-9	.	CASSSFVGGSNQPQHF	TGTGCCAGCAGCTCCTTCGTGGGGGGTAGCAATCAGCCCCAGCATTTT
TRBJ1-1	.	TRBV27	.	CASSIGTLDGWGMNTEAFF	TGTGCCAGCAGTATCGGGACACTCGATGGTTGGGGAATGAACACTGAAGCTTTCTTT
TRBJ2-1	.	TRBV4-1	.	CASSQADSLYNEQFF	TGCGCCAGCAGCCAAGCCGACTCCCTCTACAATGAGCAGTTCTTC
TRBJ1-4	.	TRBV19	.	CASSIVVSSGSEKLFF	TGTGCCAGTAGTATAGTCGTTAGCAGTGGATCGGAAAAACTGTTTTTT
TRBJ1-6	.	TRBV9	.	CASSVGQATNSPLHF	TGTGCCAGCAGCGTAGGACAGGCCACCAATTCACCCCTCCACTTT
TRBJ2-2	TRBD2	TRBV7-9	.	CASSPARLAGAAGELFF	TGTGCCAGCAGCCCGGCCCGACTAGCGGGAGCGGCCGGGGAGCTGTTTTTT
TRBJ1-5	TRBD1	TRBV4-3	.	CASSQVTGELQPQHF	TGCGCCAGCAGCCAAGTAACAGGGGAACTTCAGCCCCAGCATTTT
TRBJ2-4	.	TRBV30	once	CAWSAGSDRLNIQYF	TGTGCCTGGAGTGCCGGGTCTGACCGATTAAACATTCAGTACTTC
TRBJ1-1	.	TRBV19	.	CASSILPGNTEAFF	TGTGCCAGTAGTATCCTGCCGGGGAACACTGAAGCTTTCTTT
TRBJ1-1	.	TRBV27	.	CASSLSSGDWNTEAFF	TGTGCCAGCAGTTTATCTTCGGGAGACTGGAACACTGAAGCTTTCTTT
TRBJ2-2	TRBD2	TRBV5-1	once	CASSPSGTTGELFF	TGCGCCAGCAGCCCAAGCGGGACCACCGGGGAGCTGTTTTTT